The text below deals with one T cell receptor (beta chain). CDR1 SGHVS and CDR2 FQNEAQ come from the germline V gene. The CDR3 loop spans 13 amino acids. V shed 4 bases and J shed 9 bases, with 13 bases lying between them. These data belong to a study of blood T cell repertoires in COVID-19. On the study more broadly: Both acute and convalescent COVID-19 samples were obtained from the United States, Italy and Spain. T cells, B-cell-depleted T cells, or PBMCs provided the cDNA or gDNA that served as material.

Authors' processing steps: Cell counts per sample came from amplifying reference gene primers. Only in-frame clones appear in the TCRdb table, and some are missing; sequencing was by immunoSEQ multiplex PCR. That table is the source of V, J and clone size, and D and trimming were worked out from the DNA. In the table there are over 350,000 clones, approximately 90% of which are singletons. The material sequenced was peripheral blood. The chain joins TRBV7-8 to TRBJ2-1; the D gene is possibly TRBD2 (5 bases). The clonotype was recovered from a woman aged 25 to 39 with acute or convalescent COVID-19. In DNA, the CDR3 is TGTGCCAGCAGCTCGAGCGAGGCGGGTGAGCAGTTCTTC. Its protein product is CASSSSEAGEQFF.